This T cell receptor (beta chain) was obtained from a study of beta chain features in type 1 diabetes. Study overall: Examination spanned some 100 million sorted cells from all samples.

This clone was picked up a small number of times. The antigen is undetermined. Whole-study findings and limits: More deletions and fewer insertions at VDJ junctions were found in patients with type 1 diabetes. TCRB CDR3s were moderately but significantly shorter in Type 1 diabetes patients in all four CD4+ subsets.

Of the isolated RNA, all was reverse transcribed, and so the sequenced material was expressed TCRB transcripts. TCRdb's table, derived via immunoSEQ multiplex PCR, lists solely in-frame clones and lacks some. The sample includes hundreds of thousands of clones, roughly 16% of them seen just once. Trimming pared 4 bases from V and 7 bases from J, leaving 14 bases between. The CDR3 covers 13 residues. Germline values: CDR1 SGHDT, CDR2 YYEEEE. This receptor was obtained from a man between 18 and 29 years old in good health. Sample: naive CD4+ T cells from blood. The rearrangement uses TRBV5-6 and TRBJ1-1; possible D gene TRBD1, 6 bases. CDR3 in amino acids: CASSHRTDLEAFF. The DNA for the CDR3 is TGTGCCAGCAGCCATCGGACAGACCTTGAAGCTTTCTTT.